This TCR beta chain was documented in a study of T cell responses to AZD1222 COVID-19 vaccine. Study outcomes and limitations: Among the donors, most were white British and more were female, and clonal diversity was possibly underestimated. Unmutated regions of variants are reportedly targeted by nearly half of spike-specific TCRs. Breadth and depth of Spike-specific TCRs rose after two AZD1222 doses. At baseline, just a handful of AZD1222 recipients tested seropositive.

Points on this clone: Its antigen is not known.

Trimming removed 1 base at V and 6 bases at J, with 9 bases between. Germline CDR1 reads SGHVS; CDR2 reads FQNEAQ. The CDR3 is 13 residues long. Assay: immunoSEQ multiplex PCR; the TCRdb copy retains only in-frame clones and omits some. The sample has roughly 150,000 clones, roughly 91% seen once. This TCR was sampled from an adult who received the AZD1222 COVID-19 vaccine. This sequence joins TRBV7-8 and TRBJ1-1; maybe TRBD1 (6 bases). Here the sequenced sample was peripheral blood, taken 28 days after the second AZD1222 dose. The CDR3 bases are TGTGCCAGCAGCTTAGTACAGGGCTCTGAAGCTTTCTTT. Translated, it gives CASSLVQGSEAFF.